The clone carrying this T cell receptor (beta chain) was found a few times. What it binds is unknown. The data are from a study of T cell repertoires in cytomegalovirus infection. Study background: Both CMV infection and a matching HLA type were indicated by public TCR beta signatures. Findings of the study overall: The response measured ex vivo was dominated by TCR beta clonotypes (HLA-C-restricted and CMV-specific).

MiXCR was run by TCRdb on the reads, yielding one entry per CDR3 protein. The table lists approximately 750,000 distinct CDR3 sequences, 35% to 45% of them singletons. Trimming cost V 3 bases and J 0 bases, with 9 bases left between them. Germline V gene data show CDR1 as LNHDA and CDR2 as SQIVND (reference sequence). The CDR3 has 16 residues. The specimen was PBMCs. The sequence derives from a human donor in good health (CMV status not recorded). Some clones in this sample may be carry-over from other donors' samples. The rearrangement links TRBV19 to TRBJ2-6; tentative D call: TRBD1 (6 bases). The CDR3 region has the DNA TGTGCCAGTAGTATTACCAGGGGCTCTGGGGCCAACGTCCTGACTTTC. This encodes CASSITRGSGANVLTF.